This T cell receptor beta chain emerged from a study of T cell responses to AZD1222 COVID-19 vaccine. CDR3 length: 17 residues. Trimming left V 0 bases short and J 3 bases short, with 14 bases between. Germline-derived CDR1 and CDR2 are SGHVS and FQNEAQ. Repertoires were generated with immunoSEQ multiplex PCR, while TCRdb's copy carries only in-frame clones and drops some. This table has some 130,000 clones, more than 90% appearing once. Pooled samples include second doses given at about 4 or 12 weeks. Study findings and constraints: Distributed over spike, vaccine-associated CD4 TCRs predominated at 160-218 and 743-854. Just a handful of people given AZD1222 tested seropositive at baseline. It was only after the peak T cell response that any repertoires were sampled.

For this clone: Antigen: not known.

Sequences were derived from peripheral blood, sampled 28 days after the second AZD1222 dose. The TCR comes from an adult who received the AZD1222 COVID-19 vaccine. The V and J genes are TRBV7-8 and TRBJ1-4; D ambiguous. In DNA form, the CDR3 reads TGTGCCAGCAGCTTAGCTAAGACATCTAGAGCTAATGAAAAACTGTTTTTT. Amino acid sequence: CASSLAKTSRANEKLFF.